This entry lists 22 T cell receptor beta chains sequenced from one sample in a study of T cell repertoires in cytomegalovirus infection (dated by TCRdb to between 2018 and 2021). No antigens are known for them. Instrument on record: Illumina HiSeq 1500. TCRdb reworked the public reads: Q25 trimming with fastp, MiXCR clone assembly, productive beta chains retained. One record per CDR3 amino acid sequence lists the most common genes and DNA. Across this sample there are about 110,000 distinct CDR3 sequences, with around 10% seen only once. Jointly, the top ten make up approximately 30% of the sample. The sample was PBMCs, sequenced either directly or after in vitro stimulation (not recorded which). The source is a human donor in good health (CMV status not recorded). Some clones in this sample may be carry-over from other donors' samples.

The sample holds a few counts of this clonotype. The rearrangement links TRBV7-9 to TRBJ2-1; D not certain. Per the germline V gene, CDR1 is SEHNR and CDR2 is FQNEAQ (reference sequence). V was pared by 6 bases and J by 8 bases, with 14 bases between. The CDR3 length is 13 residues. The CDR3 DNA is TGTGCCAGCAGTCCCCGGCTAATGGATGAGCAGTTCTTC. As protein: CASSPRLMDEQFF. The complete variable domain, with remaining parts taken from reference TRBV7-9 and TRBJ2-1, reads DTGVSQNPRHKITKRGQNVTFRCDPISEHNRLYWYRQTLGQGPEFLTYFQNEAQLEKSRLLSDRFSAERPKGSFSTLEIQRTEQGDSAMYLCASSPRLMDEQFFGPGTRLTVL.

This clonotype came up many times. This chain links TRBV7-2 with TRBJ2-3; D ambiguous. CDR3 length: 15 residues. The V gene's germline CDR1 is SGHTA and CDR2 FQGNSA. Trimming shortened V by 5 bases and J by 1 base, and 13 bases separated the two germline ends. The DNA of the CDR3 is TGTGCCAGCAGCACCGACGCCTACCGCACAGATACGCAGTATTTT. This codes for CASSTDAYRTDTQYF.

This clonotype was seen ten or more times. This rearrangement joins TRBV7-2 to TRBJ1-1; 7 bases map to TRBD1. Germline V lookup: CDR1 SGHTA, CDR2 FQGNSA. This CDR3 has 13 amino acids. V lost 6 bases to trimming and J lost 4 bases; unmatched junction nucleotides: 5. The CDR3 bases are TGTGCCAGCAGTCAGACAGGGAGCACTGAAGCTTTCTTT. Translating it yields CASSQTGSTEAFF.

This clonotype was recorded many times. The chain has TRBV7-3 and TRBJ1-1; no reliable D call. Per germline, CDR1 SGHTA and CDR2 FQGTGA. V was clipped by 0 bases and J by 0 bases, with 14 bases between them. This CDR3 region has 17 residues. The CDR3 DNA reads as TGTGCCAGCAGCTTAACTATCTTATCGGCCGTGAACACTGAAGCTTTCTTT. It translates to CASSLTILSAVNTEAFF.

J is TRBJ2-7 and V is TRBV6-2 or TRBV6-3, with D possibly matching TRBD2 (6 bases). CDR3 length: 15 residues. Germline CDR1 MNHEY, CDR2 SVGEGT. Trimming cost V 3 bases and J 4 bases, with 16 bases left between them. The CDR3 bases are TGTGCCAGCAGTTATGGCGGGGCTAGTGGATACGAGCAGTACTTC. The encoded protein is CASSYGGASGYEQYF.

About this clonotype itself: One end of the junction fails to match germline, which may point to a read error. The chain has TRBV24-1 and TRBJ2-1; 7 bases are shared with TRBD1. The germline V gene encodes CDR1 KGHDR and CDR2 SFDVKD. This CDR3 has 17 residues. CDR3 sequence reads: CATSAPLGQVSSNEQFF. The DNA for the CDR3 is TGTGCCACCAGTGCGCCCCTCGGACAGGTATCCTCCAATGAGCAGTTCTTC.

Sample share makes this clonotype medium-sized (0.01 to 0.1%). The rearrangement links TRBV13 to TRBJ2-5; weak D call: TRBD1 (6 bases). The V end was cut by 5 bases, the J end by 3 bases, with 19 bases between. CDR1 is PRHDT, CDR2 FYEKMQ, per germline (reference sequence). The CDR3 totals 16 residues. The CDR3 bases are TGTGCCAGCAGCACACAGGGTGATTTGAGGGAAGAGACCCAGTACTTC. Translation: CASSTQGDLREETQYF. The variable domain in full, with the rest retrieved from reference TRBV13 and TRBJ2-5, is AAGVIQSPRHLIKEKRETATLKCYPIPRHDTVYWYQQGPGQDPQFLISFYEKMQSDKGSIPDRFSAQQFSDYHSELNMSSLELGDSALYFCASSTQGDLREETQYFGPGTRLLVL.

This clonotype was counted only a few times. The chain joins TRBV6-5 to TRBJ1-5; D might be TRBD1 (6 bases). V lost 6 bases, J lost 0 bases, and 15 bases lay in between. Looked up from germline, CDR1 is MNHEY and CDR2 is SVGAGI. The CDR3 spans 16 residues. As DNA, the CDR3 is TGTGCCAGCAGACCTTACAGGGTTGATAGCAATCAGCCCCAGCATTTT. Its protein product is CASRPYRVDSNQPQHF.

This clonotype was seen more than once but under ten times. The chain employs TRBV5-4 and TRBJ1-5; TRBD1 might be the D (6 bases). Germline V CDR1 and CDR2: SGHNT, YYREEE (reference sequence). The CDR3 sequence is 14 residues long. V was clipped by 0 bases and J by 6 bases, with 10 bases between them. CDR3 in amino acids: CASSLGRGAQPQHF. The DNA for the CDR3 is TGTGCCAGCAGCTTGGGCAGGGGAGCTCAGCCCCAGCATTTT.

A few counts support this clonotype. The rearrangement uses TRBV19 and TRBJ2-2, with D possibly being TRBD1 (6 bases). The CDR3 spans 16 residues. V lost 2 bases to trimming and J lost 5 bases, with 15 bases between them. The V gene's germline CDR1 is LNHDA and CDR2 SQIVND (reference sequence). The CDR3: CASSISKGVGTGELFF. The CDR3 nucleotides read TGTGCCAGTAGTATAAGTAAGGGGGTCGGGACCGGGGAGCTGTTTTTT.

This clonotype was detected many times. J is TRBJ2-1 and V is TRBV7-2, with 9 nucleotides matching TRBD2. This CDR3 contains 14 residues. J gave up 4 bases and V 6 bases, and 4 bases lay outside the gene matches. Germline loops: CDR1 SGHTA, CDR2 FQGNSA. CDR3 nucleotides: TGTGCCAGCAGACTAGCGGGTGTATACAATGAGCAGTTCTTC. Residues: CASRLAGVYNEQFF.

The table lists this clonotype with many counts. The chain carries TRBV20-1 and TRBJ2-5; D could derive from TRBD1 or TRBD2 (6 bases each). V was clipped by 3 bases and J by 1 base, with 9 bases between them. CDR1 DFQATT and CDR2 SNEGSKA come from the germline V gene (reference sequence). This CDR3 has 13 amino acids. CDR3 region: CSARKGGQETQYF. The CDR3 nucleotides are TGCAGTGCTAGGAAGGGGGGCCAAGAGACCCAGTACTTC.

This clonotype was seen at least ten times. V is TRBV30 and J is TRBJ1-2; 7 bases line up with TRBD1. V gave up 0 bases and J gave up 4 bases; unmatched junction bases: 8. Germline V lookup: CDR1 GTSNPN, CDR2 SVGIG (reference sequence). The CDR3 runs 15 residues. CDR3 sequence: CAWSVRQGGTYGYTF. For the CDR3, the DNA is TGTGCCTGGAGTGTACGTCAGGGGGGTACCTATGGCTACACCTTC.

This clonotype was seen at least ten times. The chain couples TRBV27 to TRBJ2-7; a possible D gene is TRBD2 (6 bases). Germline V gives CDR1 MNHEY, CDR2 SMNVEV (reference sequence). V gave up 4 bases and J gave up 0 bases, with 13 bases separating them. This CDR3 spans 15 amino acids. The CDR3 sequence: CASSSSSAGSYEQYF. The CDR3 DNA sequence: TGTGCCAGCAGTTCGTCTAGCGCCGGCTCCTACGAGCAGTACTTC.

J is TRBJ1-5 and V is TRBV2; D might be TRBD1 (5 bases). Germline CDR1 is SNHLY and CDR2 is FYNNEI. The CDR3 consists of 16 residues. The germline V and J ends were trimmed by 8 bases and 2 bases, with 19 bases remaining between them. The CDR3, as DNA: TGTGCCAGCGGGGGGGACTACGGGGATGGCAATCAGCCCCAGCATTTT. Encoded protein: CASGGDYGDGNQPQHF.

The V call is TRBV19, the J call TRBJ1-3, with D possibly matching TRBD1 (5 bases). The CDR3 runs to 14 residues. V was pared by 2 bases and J by 6 bases, with 11 bases between. Per the germline V gene, CDR1 is LNHDA and CDR2 is SQIVND (reference sequence). The CDR3 loop reads CASSIPGRKNTIYF. The CDR3 DNA follows: TGTGCCAGTAGTATACCAGGGCGCAAAAACACCATATATTTT.

Only a few counts were recorded for this clonotype. This chain links TRBV6-1 with TRBJ2-7, with D unresolved. The CDR3 spans 11 residues. Between the trimmed V and J ends, which lost 7 bases and 4 bases, there was a span of 8 bases. Germline V gene lookup returns CDR1 MNHNS and CDR2 SASEGT. CDR3 coding DNA: TGTGCCAGCAATATTGGTTACGAGCAGTACTTC. Translated, it gives CASNIGYEQYF.

At least ten counts were recorded for this clonotype. J is TRBJ2-5 and V is TRBV7-6, with D possibly matching TRBD2 (6 bases). Germline values: CDR1 SGHVS, CDR2 FNYEAQ. CDR3 length equals 17 residues. V gave up 1 base and J gave up 5 bases, with 20 bases separating them. CDR3 nucleotides: TGTGCCAGCAGCTTAGACCTCAGGCGGGCGGGGTTGGAGACCCAGTACTTC. Amino acid sequence: CASSLDLRRAGLETQYF.

The chain joins TRBV6-2 or TRBV6-3 to TRBJ1-2, with no clear D. From germline, CDR1 is MNHEY and CDR2 SVGEGT. Deletions cut 6 bases from V and 2 bases from J, with 13 bases between. This CDR3 comprises 14 residues. The CDR3 loop is CASSPRELNYGYTF. The CDR3 region has the DNA TGTGCCAGCAGCCCGAGGGAATTAAACTATGGCTACACCTTC.

This clonotype was found a few times. The V call is TRBV30, the J call TRBJ2-1; 7 nucleotides match TRBD2. V lost 2 bases, J lost 0 bases, and 7 bases stayed unmatched. The CDR3 is 16 amino acids. The germline V gene has CDR1 GTSNPN and CDR2 SVGIG (reference sequence). CDR3 nucleotides: TGTGCCTGGAGTCGTCGGGGCGGGAGCTCCTACAATGAGCAGTTCTTC. This encodes CAWSRRGGSSYNEQFF.

This clonotype was seen ten or more times. The CDR3: CASSLGTGLIGNTIYF. The CDR3, as DNA: TGTGCCAGCAGCTTAGGGACAGGGTTAATAGGAAACACCATATATTTT. V is TRBV7-6 and J is TRBJ1-3; 8 bases match TRBD1. After removal of 1 base from V and 4 bases from J, the junction contained 6 bases not matched to a gene. CDR1 and CDR2 from the germline V gene are SGHVS and FNYEAQ. The CDR3 is 16 amino acids. Based on the CDR3 plus reference TRBV7-6 and TRBJ1-3, the full variable domain is GAGVSQSPRYKVTKRGQDVALRCDPISGHVSLYWYRQALGQGPEFLTYFNYEAQQDKSGLPNDRFSAERPEGSISTLTIQRTEQRDSAMYRCASSLGTGLIGNTIYFGEGSWLTVV.

This clonotype occurred many times. The chain carries TRBV7-2 and TRBJ2-5; 13 nucleotides align to TRBD2. The germline CDR1 and CDR2 sequences are SGHTA and FQGNSA. This CDR3 contains 16 residues. The V and J ends lost 10 bases and 0 bases, in that order; junction bases with no gene match: 8. The CDR3 DNA reads TGTGCCACCTCCGGGACTAGCGGGATAAACCAAGAGACCCAGTACTTC. Its protein is CATSGTSGINQETQYF.